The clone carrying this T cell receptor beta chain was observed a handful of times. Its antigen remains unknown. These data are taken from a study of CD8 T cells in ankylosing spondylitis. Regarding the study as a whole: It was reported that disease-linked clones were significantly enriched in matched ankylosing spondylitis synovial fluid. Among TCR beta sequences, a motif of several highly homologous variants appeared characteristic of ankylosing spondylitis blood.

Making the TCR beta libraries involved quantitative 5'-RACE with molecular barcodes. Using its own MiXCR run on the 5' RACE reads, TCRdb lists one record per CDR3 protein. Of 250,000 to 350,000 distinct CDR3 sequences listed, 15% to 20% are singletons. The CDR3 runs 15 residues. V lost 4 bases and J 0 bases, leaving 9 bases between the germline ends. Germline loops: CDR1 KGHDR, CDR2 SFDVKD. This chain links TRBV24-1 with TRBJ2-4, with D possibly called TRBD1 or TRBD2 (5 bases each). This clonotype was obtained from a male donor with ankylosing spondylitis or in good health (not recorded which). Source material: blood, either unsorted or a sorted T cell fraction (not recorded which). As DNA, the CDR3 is TGTGCCACCAGTGAGGCCGGGACAGCCAAAAACATTCAGTACTTC. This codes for CATSEAGTAKNIQYF.